The 21 T cell receptor beta chains below come from one sample, sequenced in a study of PD-1 blockade in classical Hodgkin lymphoma. Relapse was seen in all patients after autologous stem cell transplantation, and brentuximab vedotin exposure was variable. Profiling relied on immunoSEQ multiplex PCR, and the TCRdb table lists in-frame clones only, not all of them. The table has roughly 38,000 clones, 85% to 90% seen once. Specimen: peripheral blood mononuclear cells (PBMCs), collected before the second cycle of nivolumab. These receptors originate from a human donor with classical Hodgkin lymphoma.

This clone was seen just once. This chain links TRBV6-4 with TRBJ2-2, with no clear D. Germline V lookup: CDR1 MRHNA, CDR2 SNTAGT. V was cut by 0 bases and J by 6 bases, with 5 bases left in between. CDR3 length: 13 residues. The CDR3 DNA follows: TGTGCCAGCAGTGACTCGCAGGCCGGGGAGCTGTTTTTT. This codes for CASSDSQAGELFF.

The gene calls are TRBV28 and TRBJ1-2, with a possible D match to TRBD1 (5 bases). Trimming shortened V by 2 bases and J by 8 bases, and 12 bases separated the two germline ends. Per the germline V gene, CDR1 is MDHEN and CDR2 is SYDVKM. The CDR3 is 13 amino acids. CDR3 protein: CASSLPGTVGYTF. The CDR3 region has the DNA TGTGCCAGCAGTTTACCCGGGACTGTAGGCTACACCTTC.

The rearrangement links TRBV28 to TRBJ1-3; D perhaps matches TRBD1 (5 bases). The ends were cut back, 6 bases at V and 3 bases at J, with 18 bases in the middle. Germline V gene data show CDR1 as MDHEN and CDR2 as SYDVKM. The CDR3 has 16 residues. The CDR3 region has the DNA TGTGCCAGCAGCCCCGGGGGGGTCTTGTATGGAAACACCATATATTTT. Translated: CASSPGGVLYGNTIYF.

This chain joins TRBV10-2 and TRBJ2-2, with 9 bases aligning to TRBD1. CDR1 is WSHSY and CDR2 is SAAADI in the germline V gene. V gave up 6 bases and J gave up 4 bases; unmatched junction bases: 0. CDR3 length: 13 amino acids. CDR3 bases: TGCGCCAGCAGACAGGGGGCCACCGGGGAGCTGTTTTTT. Encoded protein: CASRQGATGELFF.

This sequence joins TRBV6-1 and TRBJ2-7; 9 bases match TRBD2. CDR3 length: 15 residues. Trimming removed 3 bases from V and 3 bases from J; junction bases left unmatched: 6. The V gene's germline CDR1 is MNHNS and CDR2 SASEGT. CDR3 in amino acids: CASSEFAGGYYEQYF. CDR3 coding DNA: TGTGCCAGCAGTGAGTTTGCGGGAGGGTACTACGAGCAGTACTTC.

This chain joins TRBV28 and TRBJ1-5; maybe TRBD1 (6 bases). V was shortened by 6 bases and J by 6 bases, with 12 bases between the two germline ends. The CDR3 contains 13 residues. Germline lookup yields CDR1 MDHEN and CDR2 SYDVKM. CDR3 nucleotides: TGTGCCAGCAGCTTCAGGGGAATTCAGCCCCAGCATTTT. Translation gives CASSFRGIQPQHF.

V is TRBV4-3 and J is TRBJ1-4, with D possibly TRBD1 on 5 matching bases. CDR1 is LGHNA, CDR2 YSLEER, per germline. The V gene lost 0 bases and the J gene lost 0 bases, with 11 bases spanning the gap. This CDR3 spans 17 amino acids. CDR3: CASSQEGVTATNEKLFF. Written as DNA, the CDR3 is TGCGCCAGCAGCCAAGAGGGGGTGACAGCAACTAATGAAAAACTGTTTTTT.

V is TRBV5-4 and J is TRBJ2-5; 12 bases map to TRBD2. Looked up from germline, CDR1 is SGHNT and CDR2 is YYREEE (reference sequence). Germline trimming cut 4 bases from V and 5 bases from J; bases unmatched to any gene: 12. The CDR3 is 17 residues long. CDR3 sequence reads: CASSDATSGRKWETQYF. The CDR3 DNA reads TGTGCCAGCAGCGACGCGACTAGCGGGAGAAAATGGGAGACCCAGTACTTC.

V usage is TRBV25-1 and J usage is TRBJ2-5; 10 bases are shared with TRBD1. V lost 3 bases to trimming and J lost 3 bases; unmatched junction nucleotides: 4. From germline, CDR1 is MGHDK and CDR2 SYGVNS. CDR3 length equals 15 residues. CDR3 loop: CASSEGTGVEETQYF. CDR3 bases: TGTGCCAGCAGTGAGGGGACAGGGGTGGAAGAGACCCAGTACTTC.

The sample holds a few counts of this clone. V and J are TRBV29-1 and TRBJ1-2, with D possibly matching TRBD1 (5 bases). The germline V gene encodes CDR1 SQVTM and CDR2 ANQGSEA. The germline V and J ends were trimmed by 7 bases and 0 bases, with 21 bases remaining between them. CDR3 length: 16 residues. CDR3 nucleotide sequence: TGCAGCGCTTACGGAATATCGACAGCCACTAACTATGGCTACACCTTC. Amino acid sequence: CSAYGISTATNYGYTF.

The chain uses TRBV6-1 and TRBJ1-4, with 7 bases matching TRBD1. Germline V gene data show CDR1 as MNHNS and CDR2 as SASEGT. With V trimmed by 6 bases and J by 10 bases, 5 bases remained unmatched. There are 12 residues in the CDR3. The CDR3 nucleotides are TGTGCCAGCAGCGCAGGGGGAGGAAAACTGTTTTTT. It specifies CASSAGGGKLFF.

This clone was observed a single time. V is TRBV10-3 and J is TRBJ2-7; TRBD2 is a possible D gene (5 bases). Germline CDR1 and CDR2: ENHRY and SYGVKD. The V and J ends lost 4 bases and 0 bases respectively, with 10 bases between them. This CDR3 is 14 amino acids long. The DNA for the CDR3 is TGTGCCATCAGTGGCGGACGGGACTCCTACGAGCAGTACTTC. Its translation: CAISGGRDSYEQYF.

The chain uses TRBV19 and TRBJ1-1, with D perhaps TRBD1 (5 bases). Germline V lookup: CDR1 LNHDA, CDR2 SQIVND (reference sequence). V dropped 5 bases and J dropped 6 bases, with 16 bases sitting between them. CDR3 length: 14 residues. The CDR3 region is CASSPRGGTAEAFF. The CDR3 DNA reads TGTGCCAGTAGTCCCCGGGGGGGGACTGCTGAAGCTTTCTTT.

The chain uses TRBV7-6 and TRBJ1-6; D is ambiguous. This CDR3 comprises 16 residues. Per germline, CDR1 SGHVS and CDR2 FNYEAQ. V lost 2 bases, J lost 6 bases, and 14 bases lay in between. This CDR3 is CASSLSTGQSNSPLHF. DNA for the CDR3: TGTGCCAGCAGCTTATCAACGGGCCAGAGTAATTCACCCCTCCACTTT.

The J gene is TRBJ1-1, the V gene TRBV27; no clear D gene. Germline V gives CDR1 MNHEY, CDR2 SMNVEV (reference sequence). Trimming took off 5 bases at V and 5 bases at J, with 12 bases between the two ends. The CDR3 runs 13 residues. In DNA, the CDR3 is TGTGCCAGCAGTACCTGGTTGTTAACTGAAGCTTTCTTT. Translating gives CASSTWLLTEAFF.

The chain joins TRBV28 to TRBJ1-2; no definite D call. CDR1 and CDR2 from the germline V gene are MDHEN and SYDVKM. The V end was cut by 3 bases, the J end by 8 bases, with 13 bases between. This CDR3 contains 13 residues. The CDR3 loop reads CASSFRGLGGYTF. The CDR3 bases are TGTGCCAGCAGTTTTCGGGGTTTAGGGGGCTACACCTTC.

The V gene is TRBV5-1, the J gene TRBJ1-1; TRBD1 agrees at 7 bases. Trimming removed 5 bases from V and 1 base from J; junction bases left unmatched: 8. Germline V gene lookup returns CDR1 SGHRS and CDR2 YFSETQ. CDR3 length equals 15 residues. CDR3 in DNA: TGCGCCAGCAGGCCTACAGGGGTTGCGAACACTGAAGCTTTCTTT. Its protein product is CASRPTGVANTEAFF.

This clone was seen only once. The V and J genes are TRBV11-2 and TRBJ2-1; D remains ambiguous. The CDR3 consists of 16 residues. Trimming left V 2 bases short and J 4 bases short, with 15 bases between. Germline V lookup: CDR1 SGHAT, CDR2 FQNNGV. The CDR3 DNA follows: TGTGCCAGCAGCTTAATTGGATCGGGCCGTTACAATGAGCAGTTCTTC. As protein: CASSLIGSGRYNEQFF. Based on the CDR3 plus reference TRBV11-2 and TRBJ2-1, the full variable domain is EAGVAQSPRYKIIEKRQSVAFWCNPISGHATLYWYQQILGQGPKLLIQFQNNGVVDDSQLPKDRFSAERLKGVDSTLKIQPAKLEDSAVYLCASSLIGSGRYNEQFFGPGTRLTVL.

V is TRBV27 and J is TRBJ2-7, with D possibly TRBD1 on 5 matching bases. The CDR3 length is 12 residues. V was shortened by 4 bases and J by 6 bases, with 10 bases between the two germline ends. Germline lookup yields CDR1 MNHEY and CDR2 SMNVEV (reference sequence). The CDR3 bases are TGTGCCAGCAGTTCCCAGGGAACCGAGCAGTACTTC. Its protein product is CASSSQGTEQYF.

In its sample, this clone was seen once. This chain connects TRBV6-4 to TRBJ2-1; D gene ambiguous. The germline CDR1 and CDR2 sequences are MRHNA and SNTAGT. The CDR3 is 16 residues long. Between the trimmed V and J ends, which lost 1 base and 0 bases, there was a span of 10 bases. The DNA of the CDR3 is TGTGCCAGCAGTGACTTAACGTTCAGCTCCTACAATGAGCAGTTCTTC. Translating gives CASSDLTFSSYNEQFF.

This clone was counted a single time. The rearrangement links TRBV19 to TRBJ1-6; TRBD1 matches at 9 bases. The length of the CDR3 is 15 residues. CDR1 and CDR2 (germline): LNHDA, SQIVND (reference sequence). With 6 bases clipped from V and 6 bases from J, the junction kept 6 bases outside the gene matches. The CDR3 DNA is TGTGCCAGTAGCGCCGGGACAGGGTCTAATTCACCCCTCCACTTT. Translating gives CASSAGTGSNSPLHF.